This TCR beta chain was sequenced in a study of cytomegalovirus exposure and HLA in healthy donors. Comments on this clone: The antigen remains undetermined.

Broader study findings: TCR beta V- and J-gene trimming was later associated with a missense DCLRE1C variant.

Trimming cost V 6 bases and J 3 bases, with 5 bases left between them. Germline V gives CDR1 ENHRY, CDR2 SYGVKD. The CDR3 runs 11 residues. Vbeta (60) and Jbeta (13) primers were used in the PCR. As processed by the authors: Approximately 12 million of 65 million to 95 million unique TCR beta chains were shared, per a later count. TCRdb's table, derived via immunoSEQ multiplex PCR, lists solely in-frame clones and lacks some. D and trimming come from the DNA, and the V and J calls and clone size come from that table. The sample is made up of just over 150,000 clones, and the top ten hold 1.3% of it. The chain has TRBV10-3 and TRBJ1-1; D not certain. What was sequenced was PBMCs. The receptor was isolated from a woman aged 55-69 years in good health and CMV-seronegative. CDR3 region: CAIRRDTEAFF. For the CDR3, the DNA is TGTGCCATCAGGCGGGACACTGAAGCTTTCTTT.